This paragraph reports one T cell receptor beta chain. The assay was immunoSEQ multiplex PCR, and TCRdb's table has in-frame clones only and misses some. Among some 1,400,000 clones listed, more than 95% were seen once. The data are from a study of shared clonotypes between healthy human individuals. Study details: Sampling drew on donors who were a couple of women and three men aged 18 to 49.

Losses at the gene ends were 5 bases for V and 5 bases for J; bases not matched to a gene: 13. CDR3 size: 16 residues. CDR1 is SGHNT, CDR2 YYREEE, per germline (reference sequence). Sequences were obtained from naive CD4+ T cells sorted from blood. Subset reported: CD45RA+ positively selected. The receptor was derived from a man aged 25-40 years in good health. The V gene is TRBV5-4, the J gene TRBJ2-1; TRBD2 matches 7 bases. CDR3 nucleotide sequence: TGTGCCAGCAGTATTGGGGGGAGGGCAGGGAACAATGAGCAGTTCTTC. It yields the protein CASSIGGRAGNNEQFF.